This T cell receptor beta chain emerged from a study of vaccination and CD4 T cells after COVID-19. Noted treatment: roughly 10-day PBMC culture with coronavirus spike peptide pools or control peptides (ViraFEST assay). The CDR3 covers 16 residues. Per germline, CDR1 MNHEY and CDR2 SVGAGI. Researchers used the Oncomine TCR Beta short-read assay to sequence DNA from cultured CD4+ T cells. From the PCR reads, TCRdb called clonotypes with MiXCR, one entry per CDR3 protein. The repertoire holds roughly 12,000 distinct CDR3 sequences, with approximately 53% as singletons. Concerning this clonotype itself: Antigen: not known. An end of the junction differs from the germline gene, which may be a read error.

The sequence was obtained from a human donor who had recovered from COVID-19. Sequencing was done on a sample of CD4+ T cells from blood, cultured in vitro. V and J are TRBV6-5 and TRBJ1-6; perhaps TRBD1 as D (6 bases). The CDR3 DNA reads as TGTGCCAGCAGTTATGCCCGACAGGTGCAGAATTCACCCCTCCATTTT. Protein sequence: CASSYARQVQNSPLHF.